A selection of T cell receptor beta chains follows, all from one sample in a study of blood T cell repertoires in COVID-19. The data were produced by immunoSEQ multiplex PCR, yet TCRdb's version contains in-frame clones alone and is incomplete. The sample shows about 95,000 clones, about four fifths of them seen only once. The sequenced material came from peripheral blood. These receptors were taken from a human donor in a cohort sampled during active COVID-19. The CDR3 runs from the conserved cysteine through the conserved F or W. D genes are given only for firm matches. The listing skips clone size in some rows; elsewhere it reads once, few, many or a size class.

v_gene,j_gene,abundance,len,d_gene,CDR3aa,CDR3nt
TRBV6-5,TRBJ2-7,NA,13,NA,CATTGDSSYEQYF,TGTGCGACCACCGGGGACTCGTCCTACGAGCAGTACTTC
TRBV24-1,TRBJ2-3,NA,17,NA,CATSDPIGQINTDTQYF,TGTGCCACCAGTGATCCGATTGGTCAGATCAACACAGATACGCAGTATTTT
TRBV28,TRBJ1-4,NA,15,TRBD1,CASRSTGGDGEKLFF,TGTGCCAGCAGGAGTACAGGGGGCGATGGTGAAAAACTGTTTTTT
TRBV6-5,TRBJ1-4,NA,14,NA,CASSTGGAGEKLFF,TGTGCCAGCAGTACGGGGGGGGCAGGAGAAAAACTGTTTTTT
TRBV3-1/TRBV3-2,TRBJ2-2,NA,14,TRBD1,CASSPGQANGELFF,TGTGCCAGCAGCCCCGGACAGGCAAACGGGGAGCTGTTTTTT
TRBV12-3/TRBV12-4,TRBJ2-1,NA,10,NA,CATSISVQFF,TGTGCCACTTCGATTTCGGTGCAGTTCTTC
TRBV2,TRBJ2-7,NA,16,NA,CASSEGGLVTTYEQYF,TGTGCCAGCAGTGAAGGGGGACTGGTAACGACCTACGAGCAGTACTTC
TRBV12-3/TRBV12-4,TRBJ1-2,NA,13,TRBD1,CASSLGQGVGYTF,TGTGCCAGCAGTTTAGGACAGGGGGTTGGCTACACCTTC
TRBV7-2,TRBJ2-1,NA,15,TRBD2,CASSLARGGANEQFF,TGTGCCAGCAGCTTAGCTCGCGGGGGGGCCAATGAGCAGTTCTTC
TRBV19,TRBJ2-7,NA,16,TRBD2,CASSIDSLREGYEQYF,TGTGCCAGTAGTATAGATTCCCTACGGGAGGGATACGAGCAGTACTTC
TRBV7-6,TRBJ1-6,NA,19,NA,CASSLFVAGQSSYNSPLHF,TGTGCCAGCAGCTTATTTGTTGCGGGGCAAAGCTCCTATAATTCACCCCTCCACTTT
TRBV28,TRBJ2-1,NA,16,TRBD1,CASSSAGTANYNEQFF,TGTGCCAGCAGTTCCGCCGGGACAGCTAATTACAATGAGCAGTTCTTC
TRBV28,TRBJ1-4,NA,15,NA,CASSFVTGPNEKLFF,TGTGCCAGCAGTTTCGTGACAGGCCCTAATGAAAAACTGTTTTTT
TRBV3-1/TRBV3-2,TRBJ1-1,NA,15,NA,CASSQDWAGKTEAFF,TGTGCCAGCAGCCAAGATTGGGCAGGGAAAACTGAAGCTTTCTTT
TRBV2,TRBJ2-3,few,13,NA,CASSYLFTDTQYF,TGTGCCAGCAGTTACTTGTTCACAGATACGCAGTATTTT
TRBV27,TRBJ1-1,NA,16,TRBD1,CASSSGQGMMNTEAFF,TGTGCCAGCAGTTCCGGACAGGGGATGATGAACACTGAAGCTTTCTTT
TRBV10-3,TRBJ1-5,NA,13,NA,CAISDSSNQPQHF,TGTGCCATCAGTGACTCCAGCAATCAGCCCCAGCATTTT
TRBV28,TRBJ1-5,NA,16,TRBD1,CASSPTRQGRNQPQHF,TGTGCCAGCAGCCCCACCCGACAGGGGAGGAATCAGCCCCAGCATTTT
TRBV5-4,TRBJ1-1,NA,16,NA,CASSLGWLGRNTEAFF,TGTGCCAGCAGCTTGGGGTGGCTGGGGCGGAACACTGAAGCTTTCTTT
TRBV19,TRBJ1-2,NA,16,NA,CASIAGWGPLNYGYTF,TGTGCCAGTATCGCCGGATGGGGGCCTCTTAACTATGGCTACACCTTC
TRBV18,TRBJ2-3,NA,13,TRBD1,CASSGQYTDTQYF,TGTGCCAGCTCGGGACAGTACACAGATACGCAGTATTTT
TRBV18,TRBJ1-3,NA,13,NA,CASSPLPGNTIYF,TGTGCCAGCTCACCCCTCCCTGGAAACACCATATATTTT